This T cell receptor (beta chain) appears in the sequencing data of a study of blood T cell repertoires in COVID-19. Study context: The United States, Italy and Spain provided the acute and convalescent COVID-19 samples.

Germline loops: CDR1 MGHRA, CDR2 YSYEKL. Trimming removed 1 base from V and 3 bases from J; junction bases left unmatched: 9. The CDR3 spans 16 residues. The method was immunoSEQ multiplex PCR; TCRdb's version includes in-frame clones alone and lacks a portion of them. The sample has 70,000 or so clones, around 86% seen once. This receptor was identified in a woman aged 18-29 years with acute or convalescent COVID-19. Sequenced material: peripheral blood. The chain couples TRBV4-1 to TRBJ2-7, with 7 bases matching TRBD1. For the CDR3, the DNA is TGCGCCAGCAGCCAAGGCCCGGGACAGTCGCGCTACGAGCAGTACTTC. This translates into CASSQGPGQSRYEQYF.